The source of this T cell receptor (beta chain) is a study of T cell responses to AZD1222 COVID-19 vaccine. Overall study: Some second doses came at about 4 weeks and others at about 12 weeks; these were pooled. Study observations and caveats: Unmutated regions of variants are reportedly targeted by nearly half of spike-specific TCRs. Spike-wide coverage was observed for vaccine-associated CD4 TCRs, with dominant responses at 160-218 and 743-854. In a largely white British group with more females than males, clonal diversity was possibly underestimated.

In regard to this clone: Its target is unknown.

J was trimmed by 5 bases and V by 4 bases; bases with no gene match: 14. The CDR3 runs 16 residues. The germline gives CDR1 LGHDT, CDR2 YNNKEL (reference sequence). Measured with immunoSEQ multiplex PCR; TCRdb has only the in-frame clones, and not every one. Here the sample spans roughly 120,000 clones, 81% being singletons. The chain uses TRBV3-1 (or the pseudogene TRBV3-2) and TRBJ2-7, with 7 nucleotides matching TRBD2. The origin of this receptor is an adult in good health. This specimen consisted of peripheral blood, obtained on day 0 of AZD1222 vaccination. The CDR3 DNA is TGTGCCAGCAGCCGAAGGGGAGGCGGGAGAAGGAACGAGCAGTACTTC. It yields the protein CASSRRGGGRRNEQYF.